This T cell receptor beta chain appears in the sequencing data of a study of human T cells and chemical hapten exposure. As for the study in general: 2% DPC was applied to roughly 2 cm by roughly 2 cm of upper inner arm skin for sensitization.

The time point was: patch test 3, about 24 weeks after DPC sensitization. Treatment noted: therapeutic diphenylcyclopropenone sensitization with weekly scalp DPC. V was pared by 0 bases and J by 7 bases, with 18 bases between. Germline V CDR1 and CDR2: LGHNA, YSLEER. The CDR3 runs to 16 residues. Unique molecular identifiers were attached to individual cDNA molecules during library preparation. In TCRdb, the RACE reads were re-called with MiXCR into one record per CDR3 protein. The sample has about 170,000 distinct CDR3 sequences, 25% to 35% seen once. The TCR sequence derives from a woman under 30 with alopecia areata. Some clones in this sample may be carry-over from other donors' samples. Here the sequenced sample was whole blood, taken in connection with sensitization to the hapten diphenylcyclopropenone (DPC). The V and J genes are TRBV4-3 and TRBJ1-2; tentative D call: TRBD1 (6 bases). DNA of the CDR3: TGCGCCAGCAGCCAAGATATTGGGGCACAGGGCGTTGGCTACACCTTC. Its translation is CASSQDIGAQGVGYTF.